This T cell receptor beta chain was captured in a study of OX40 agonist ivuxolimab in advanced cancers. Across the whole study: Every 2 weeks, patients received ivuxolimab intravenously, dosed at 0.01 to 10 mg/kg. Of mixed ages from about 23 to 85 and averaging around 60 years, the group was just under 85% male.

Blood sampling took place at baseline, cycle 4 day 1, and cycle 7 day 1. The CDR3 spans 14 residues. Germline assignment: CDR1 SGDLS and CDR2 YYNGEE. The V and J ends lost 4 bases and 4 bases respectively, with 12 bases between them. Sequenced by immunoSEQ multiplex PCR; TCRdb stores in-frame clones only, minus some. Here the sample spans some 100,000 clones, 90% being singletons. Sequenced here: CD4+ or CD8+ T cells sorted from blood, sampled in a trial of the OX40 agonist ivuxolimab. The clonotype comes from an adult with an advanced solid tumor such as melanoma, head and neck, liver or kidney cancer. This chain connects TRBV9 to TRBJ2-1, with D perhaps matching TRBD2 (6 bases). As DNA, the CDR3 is TGTGCCAGCAGCACCCGGGACTTGTACAATGAGCAGTTCTTC. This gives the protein CASSTRDLYNEQFF.